This T cell receptor (beta chain) was identified in a study of blood T cell repertoires in COVID-19. On the study more broadly: The United States, Italy and Spain supplied acute and convalescent COVID-19 samples. In each case, the material was cDNA or gDNA derived from T cells, B-cell-depleted T cells, or PBMCs.

Patients in Seattle were enrolled during active infection, then followed longitudinally. Original handling: Using reference gene primer amplification, nucleated cell counts were estimated. This table comes from immunoSEQ multiplex PCR, and its TCRdb copy is limited to in-frame clones, with some not included. From that table come the V and J calls and clone size; the DNA was used to work out D and trimming. Among about 160,000 clones listed, around 87% were seen once. V lost 5 bases, J lost 7 bases, and 21 bases lay in between. The CDR3 runs to 16 residues. CDR1 is MDHEN, CDR2 SYDVKM, per germline. The chain employs TRBV28 and TRBJ1-5, with D perhaps TRBD1 (6 bases). Sample: peripheral blood. This receptor was taken from a woman in her 70s with COVID-19, enrolled during active disease. The DNA of the CDR3 is TGTGCCAGCAGTCCGCCGGGACAAAGCGTAAGGCAGCCCCAGCATTTT. Translating gives CASSPPGQSVRQPQHF. Filled out from reference TRBV28 and TRBJ1-5, the complete variable domain reads DVKVTQSSRYLVKRTGEKVFLECVQDMDHENMFWYRQDPGLGLRLIYFSYDVKMKEKGDIPEGYSVSREKKERFSLILESASTNQTSMYLCASSPPGQSVRQPQHFGDGTRLSIL.